Below are 13 T cell receptor beta chains sequenced from a single sample in a study of shared clonotypes between healthy human individuals. The method was immunoSEQ multiplex PCR; TCRdb's version includes in-frame clones alone and lacks a portion of them. The data contain about 2.2 million clones, 90% to 95% of them seen just once; the ten biggest clones take up more than 1.5%. Positive CCR7 selection of CD45RO-negative cells yielded the naive CD8 cells, and terminally differentiated effector memory CD45RA+ cells were excluded. Input material: naive CD8+ T cells from PBMCs. These receptors originate from a man between 18 and 35 years old in good health. Some clones in this sample may be carry-over from other donors' samples.

This chain joins TRBV7-6 and TRBJ1-5, with D unclear. From germline, CDR1 is SGHVS and CDR2 FNYEAQ. Trimming left V 1 base short and J 3 bases short, with 13 bases between. The CDR3 extends over 16 amino acids. DNA for the CDR3: TGTGCCAGCAGCTTAGGTGCCGGGATTAACAATCAGCCCCAGCATTTT. It is translated as CASSLGAGINNQPQHF.

The chain recombines TRBV5-6 with TRBJ2-2; D is unresolved. Germline V gives CDR1 SGHDT, CDR2 YYEEEE. This CDR3 has 13 amino acids. Trimming stripped 1 base from V and 4 bases from J, with 5 bases between. CDR3: CASSLSLTGELFF. CDR3 nucleotides: TGTGCCAGCAGCTTGTCTCTCACCGGGGAGCTGTTTTTT.

The chain employs TRBV28 and TRBJ2-3; TRBD2 might be the D (6 bases). Germline V lookup: CDR1 MDHEN, CDR2 SYDVKM. This CDR3 spans 14 amino acids. V was trimmed by 6 bases and J by 4 bases, leaving 14 bases between them. As DNA, the CDR3 is TGTGCCAGCAGCATAGCGGAAACCCCAGATACGCAGTATTTT. Amino acid sequence: CASSIAETPDTQYF.

In this sample, this clone turned up once. The V call is TRBV7-2, the J call TRBJ2-2, with TRBD1 identical over 11 bases. The CDR3 runs to 16 residues. The V and J ends lost 5 bases and 6 bases, in that order; junction bases with no gene match: 8. Germline V gene sequence: CDR1 SGHTA, CDR2 FQGNSA. CDR3 coding DNA: TGTGCCAGCAGCCCGTGGACAGGGGGCGCATCCGGGGAGCTGTTTTTT. The encoded protein is CASSPWTGGASGELFF.

This sequence joins TRBV4-3 and TRBJ2-7; 8 nucleotides agree with TRBD1. The CDR3 totals 17 residues. With 0 bases clipped from V and 4 bases from J, the junction kept 11 bases outside the gene matches. Per the germline V gene, CDR1 is LGHNA and CDR2 is YSLEER. The CDR3 spells CASSQDHDRGLGYEQYF. CDR3 coding DNA: TGCGCCAGCAGCCAAGATCACGACAGGGGCCTAGGATACGAGCAGTACTTC.

The chain couples TRBV7-9 to TRBJ2-5; D is ambiguous. Germline V gene sequence: CDR1 SEHNR, CDR2 FQNEAQ (reference sequence). V shed 6 bases and J shed 2 bases, with 16 bases lying between them. This CDR3 is built from 15 residues. CDR3 DNA: TGTGCCAGCAGTCCGACCGGTCCTGAGCAAGAGACCCAGTACTTC. It codes for CASSPTGPEQETQYF.

The chain uses TRBV4-2 and TRBJ1-5; D gene ambiguous. Trimming shortened V by 0 bases and J by 1 base, and 16 bases separated the two germline ends. The germline CDR1 and CDR2 sequences are LGHNA and YNFKEQ. This CDR3 spans 18 amino acids. The CDR3: CASSQDPAGGYSNQPQHF. The CDR3 DNA reads as TGTGCCAGCAGCCAAGATCCGGCGGGCGGGTACAGCAATCAGCCCCAGCATTTT.

J is TRBJ2-1 and V is TRBV29-1, with 11 bases identical to TRBD2. V gave up 7 bases and J gave up 5 bases; unmatched junction bases: 4. This CDR3 is 13 amino acids long. Per germline, CDR1 SQVTM and CDR2 ANQGSEA. CDR3 DNA sequence: TGCAGCGCCGGGACTAGCGGACACAATGAGCAGTTCTTC. The encoded protein is CSAGTSGHNEQFF.

The chain is built from TRBV29-1 and TRBJ1-1, with D unresolved. The CDR3 is 12 amino acids. V lost 0 bases and J lost 4, with 6 bases in between. CDR1 is SQVTM and CDR2 is ANQGSEA in the germline V gene. This CDR3 reads CSVEDRGTEAFF. CDR3 bases: TGCAGCGTTGAAGATCGGGGCACTGAAGCTTTCTTT.

V gene TRBV27 combines with J gene TRBJ2-1, with no clear D. V was shortened by 2 bases and J by 3 bases, with 8 bases between the two germline ends. Germline CDR1 MNHEY, CDR2 SMNVEV (reference sequence). The CDR3 is 14 amino acids. This chain's CDR3 is CASSLQYSYNEQFF. CDR3 bases: TGTGCCAGCAGTTTACAGTACAGCTACAATGAGCAGTTCTTC.

This clone was seen once. The same CDR3 can be traced to other DNA sequences in this sample. The rearrangement links TRBV7-9 to TRBJ2-7, with D possibly being TRBD1 (6 bases). The CDR3 runs 14 residues. Trimming took 5 bases from V and 0 from J, leaving 11 bases between them. From germline, CDR1 is SEHNR and CDR2 FQNEAQ (reference sequence). The CDR3 loop is CASSPGTFSYEQYF. As DNA, the CDR3 is TGTGCCAGCAGCCCCGGGACATTCTCCTACGAGCAGTACTTC.

This chain links TRBV6-5 with TRBJ2-1, with D hard to call. Trimming removed 5 bases from V and 6 bases from J, with 8 bases in between. Germline V gene lookup returns CDR1 MNHEY and CDR2 SVGAGI. The CDR3 has 12 amino acids. The CDR3 loop is CASSHPSNEQFF. CDR3 DNA sequence: TGTGCCAGCAGTCACCCCAGCAATGAGCAGTTCTTC.

A single count supports this clone. The rearrangement links TRBV11-2 to TRBJ2-3, with unresolved D. Germline V gives CDR1 SGHAT, CDR2 FQNNGV. Trimming pared 1 base from V and 3 bases from J, leaving 8 bases between. The CDR3 covers 14 residues. The CDR3 protein is CASSLGWRTDTQYF. The DNA of the CDR3 is TGTGCCAGCAGCTTAGGGTGGCGGACAGATACGCAGTATTTT.